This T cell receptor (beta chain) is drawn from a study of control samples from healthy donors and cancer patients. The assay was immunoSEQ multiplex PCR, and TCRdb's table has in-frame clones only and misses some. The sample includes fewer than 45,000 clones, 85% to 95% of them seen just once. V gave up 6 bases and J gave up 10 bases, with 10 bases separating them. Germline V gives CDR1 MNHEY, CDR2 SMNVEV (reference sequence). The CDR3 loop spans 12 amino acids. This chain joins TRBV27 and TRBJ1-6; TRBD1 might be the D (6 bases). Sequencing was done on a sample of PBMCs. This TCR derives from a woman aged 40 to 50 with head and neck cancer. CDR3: CASRRQESPLHF. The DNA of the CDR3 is TGTGCCAGCAGAAGACAGGAATCACCCCTCCACTTT.